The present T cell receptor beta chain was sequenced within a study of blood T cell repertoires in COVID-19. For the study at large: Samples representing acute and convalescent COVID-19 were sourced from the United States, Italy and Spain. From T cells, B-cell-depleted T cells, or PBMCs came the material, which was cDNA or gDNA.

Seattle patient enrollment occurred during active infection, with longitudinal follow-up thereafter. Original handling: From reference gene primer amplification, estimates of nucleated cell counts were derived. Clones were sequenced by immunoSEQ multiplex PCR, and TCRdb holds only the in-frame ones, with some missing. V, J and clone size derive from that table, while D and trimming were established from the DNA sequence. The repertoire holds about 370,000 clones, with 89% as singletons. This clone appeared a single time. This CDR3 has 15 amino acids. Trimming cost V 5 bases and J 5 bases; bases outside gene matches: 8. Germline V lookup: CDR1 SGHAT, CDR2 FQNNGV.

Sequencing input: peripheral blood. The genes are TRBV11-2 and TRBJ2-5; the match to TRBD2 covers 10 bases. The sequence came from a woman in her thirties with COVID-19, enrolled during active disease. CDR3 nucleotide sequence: TGTGCCAGCAGCCCCACAGCGGGAGGGACGGAGACCCAGTACTTC. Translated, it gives CASSPTAGGTETQYF.